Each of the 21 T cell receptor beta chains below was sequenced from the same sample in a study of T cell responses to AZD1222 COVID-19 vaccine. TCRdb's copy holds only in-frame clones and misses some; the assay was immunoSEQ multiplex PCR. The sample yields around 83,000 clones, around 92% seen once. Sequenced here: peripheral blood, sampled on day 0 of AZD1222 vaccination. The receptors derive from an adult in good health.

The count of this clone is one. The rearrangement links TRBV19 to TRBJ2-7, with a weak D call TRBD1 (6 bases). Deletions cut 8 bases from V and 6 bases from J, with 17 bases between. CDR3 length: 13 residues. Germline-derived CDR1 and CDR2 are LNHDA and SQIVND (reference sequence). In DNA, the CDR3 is TGTGCCAGTGGACCGGGACCAGGGGTCGAGCAGTACTTC. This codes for CASGPGPGVEQYF.

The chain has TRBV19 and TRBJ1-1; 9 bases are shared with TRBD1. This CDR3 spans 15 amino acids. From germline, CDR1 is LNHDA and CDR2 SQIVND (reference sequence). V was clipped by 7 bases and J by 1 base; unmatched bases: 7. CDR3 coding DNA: TGTGCCAGTATTTCACAGGGGGCTTGGAACACTGAAGCTTTCTTT. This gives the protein CASISQGAWNTEAFF.

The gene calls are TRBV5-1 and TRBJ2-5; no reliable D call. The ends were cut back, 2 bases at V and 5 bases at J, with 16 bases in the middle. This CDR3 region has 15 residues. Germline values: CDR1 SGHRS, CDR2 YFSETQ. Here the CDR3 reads CASSLQTPSQETQYF. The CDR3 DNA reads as TGCGCCAGCAGCTTACAGACACCCAGTCAGGAGACCCAGTACTTC. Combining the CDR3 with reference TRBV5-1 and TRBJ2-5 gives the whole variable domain KAGVTQTPRYLIKTRGQQVTLSCSPISGHRSVSWYQQTPGQGLQFLFEYFSETQRNKGNFPGRFSGRQFSNSRSEMNVSTLELGDSALYLCASSLQTPSQETQYFGPGTRLLVL.

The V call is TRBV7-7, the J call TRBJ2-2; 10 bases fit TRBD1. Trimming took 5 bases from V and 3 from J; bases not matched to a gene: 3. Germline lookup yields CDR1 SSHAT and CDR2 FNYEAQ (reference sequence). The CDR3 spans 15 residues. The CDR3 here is CASSLDRGHTGELFF. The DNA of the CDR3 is TGTGCCAGCAGCCTCGACAGGGGGCACACCGGGGAGCTGTTTTTT.

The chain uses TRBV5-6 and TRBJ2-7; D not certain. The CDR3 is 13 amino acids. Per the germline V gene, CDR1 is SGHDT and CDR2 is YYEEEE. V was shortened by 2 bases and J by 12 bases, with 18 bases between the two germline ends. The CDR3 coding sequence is TGTGCCAGCAGCTTCGGCCGGGTTGGGATCGGGTACTTC. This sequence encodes CASSFGRVGIGYF.

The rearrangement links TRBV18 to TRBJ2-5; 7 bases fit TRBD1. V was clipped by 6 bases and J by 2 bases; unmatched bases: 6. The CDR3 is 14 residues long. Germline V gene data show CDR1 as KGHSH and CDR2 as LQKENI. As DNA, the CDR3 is TGTGCCAGCTCCTTCCCGGGACAGCAAGAGACCCAGTACTTC. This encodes CASSFPGQQETQYF.

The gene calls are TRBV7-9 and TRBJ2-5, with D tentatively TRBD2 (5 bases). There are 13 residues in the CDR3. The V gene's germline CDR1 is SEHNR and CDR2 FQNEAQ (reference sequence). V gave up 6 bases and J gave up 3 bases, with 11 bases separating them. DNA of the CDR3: TGTGCCAGCAGAATTGTTAGCGAAGAGACCCAGTACTTC. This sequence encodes CASRIVSEETQYF.

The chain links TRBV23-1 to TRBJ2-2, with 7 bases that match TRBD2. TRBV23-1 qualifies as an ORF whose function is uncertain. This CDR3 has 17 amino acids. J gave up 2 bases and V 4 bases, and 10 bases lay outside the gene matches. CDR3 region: CASSLPGQGLNTGELFF. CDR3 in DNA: TGCGCCAGCAGTCTCCCCGGGCAGGGACTAAACACCGGGGAGCTGTTTTTT.

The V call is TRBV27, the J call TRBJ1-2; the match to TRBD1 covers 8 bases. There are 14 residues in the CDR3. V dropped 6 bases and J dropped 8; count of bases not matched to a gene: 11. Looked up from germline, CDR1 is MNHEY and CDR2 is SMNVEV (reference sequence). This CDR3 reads CASSDRGKQGGYTF. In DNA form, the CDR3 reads TGTGCCAGCAGCGACAGGGGAAAACAAGGGGGCTACACCTTC.

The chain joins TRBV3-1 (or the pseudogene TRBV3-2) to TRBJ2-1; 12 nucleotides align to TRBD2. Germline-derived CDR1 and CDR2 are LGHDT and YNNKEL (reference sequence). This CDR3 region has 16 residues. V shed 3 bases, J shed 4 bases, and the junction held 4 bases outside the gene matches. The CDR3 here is CASSHLAGGRYNEQFF. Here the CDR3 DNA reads TGTGCCAGCAGCCACCTAGCGGGAGGGCGGTACAATGAGCAGTTCTTC.

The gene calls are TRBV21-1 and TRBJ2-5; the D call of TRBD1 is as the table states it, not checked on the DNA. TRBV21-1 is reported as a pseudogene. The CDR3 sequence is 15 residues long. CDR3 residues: CASNLLDRGKETQYF. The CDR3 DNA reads TGTGCCAGCAACCTCCTCGACAGGGGGAAAGAGACCCAGTACTTC.

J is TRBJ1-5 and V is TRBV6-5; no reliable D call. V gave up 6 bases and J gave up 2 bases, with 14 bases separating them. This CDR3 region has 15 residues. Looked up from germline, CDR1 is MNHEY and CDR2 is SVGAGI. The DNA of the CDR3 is TGTGCCAGCAGCCCGGGGAGGGATGGCAATCAGCCCCAGCATTTT. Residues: CASSPGRDGNQPQHF.

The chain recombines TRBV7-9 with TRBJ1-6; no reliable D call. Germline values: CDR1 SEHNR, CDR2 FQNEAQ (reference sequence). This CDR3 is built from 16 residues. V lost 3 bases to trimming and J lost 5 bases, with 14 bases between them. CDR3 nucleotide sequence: TGTGCCAGCAGCTTTACCCCGGACTGGGATAATTCACCCCTCCACTTT. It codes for CASSFTPDWDNSPLHF.

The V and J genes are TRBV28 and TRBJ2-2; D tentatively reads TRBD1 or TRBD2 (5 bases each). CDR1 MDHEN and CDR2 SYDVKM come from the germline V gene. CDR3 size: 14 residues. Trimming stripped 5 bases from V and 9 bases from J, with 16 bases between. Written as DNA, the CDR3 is TGTGCCAGCAGTCTCAGAGTGGGGGTCCGGGAGCTGTTTTTT. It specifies CASSLRVGVRELFF.

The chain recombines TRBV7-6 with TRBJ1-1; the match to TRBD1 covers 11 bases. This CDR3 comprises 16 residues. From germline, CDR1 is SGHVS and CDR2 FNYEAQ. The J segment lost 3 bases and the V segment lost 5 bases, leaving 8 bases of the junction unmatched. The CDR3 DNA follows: TGTGCCAGCAGCCCCGGGACAGGGGGTCTTCACACTGAAGCTTTCTTT. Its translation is CASSPGTGGLHTEAFF. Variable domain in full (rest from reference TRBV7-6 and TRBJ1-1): GAGVSQSPRYKVTKRGQDVALRCDPISGHVSLYWYRQALGQGPEFLTYFNYEAQQDKSGLPNDRFSAERPEGSISTLTIQRTEQRDSAMYRCASSPGTGGLHTEAFFGQGTRLTVV.

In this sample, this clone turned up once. This CDR3 reads CASSSPGQGSEQYF. The CDR3, as DNA: TGTGCCAGCAGCTCACCGGGACAGGGGTCCGAGCAGTACTTC. The chain carries TRBV7-8 and TRBJ2-7; TRBD1 agrees at 10 bases. J was trimmed by 6 bases and V by 4 bases; bases with no gene match: 6. In germline, CDR1 is SGHVS, CDR2 FQNEAQ. The CDR3 length is 14 residues. Variable domain in full (rest from reference TRBV7-8 and TRBJ2-7): GAGVSQSPRYKVAKRGQDVALRCDPISGHVSLFWYQQALGQGPEFLTYFQNEAQLDKSGLPSDRFFAERPEGSVSTLKIQRTQQEDSAVYLCASSSPGQGSEQYFGPGTRLTVT.

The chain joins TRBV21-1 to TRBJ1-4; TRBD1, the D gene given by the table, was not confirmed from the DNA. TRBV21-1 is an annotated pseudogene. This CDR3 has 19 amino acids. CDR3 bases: TGTGCCAGCAGCAAAGTTAAGCAGGGAAAAGTTGCAACTAATGAAAAACTGTTTTTT. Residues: CASSKVKQGKVATNEKLFF.

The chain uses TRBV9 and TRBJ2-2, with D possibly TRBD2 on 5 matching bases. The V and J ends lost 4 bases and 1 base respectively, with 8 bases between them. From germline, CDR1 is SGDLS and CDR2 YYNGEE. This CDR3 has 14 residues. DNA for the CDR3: TGTGCCAGCAGCTTGAGCGGGAACACCGGGGAGCTGTTTTTT. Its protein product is CASSLSGNTGELFF.

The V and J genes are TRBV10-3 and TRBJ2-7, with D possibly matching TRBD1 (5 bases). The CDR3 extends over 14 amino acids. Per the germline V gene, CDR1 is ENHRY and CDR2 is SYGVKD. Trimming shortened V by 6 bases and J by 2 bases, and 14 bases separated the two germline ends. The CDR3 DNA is TGTGCCATCAGCGCAGGGTTACAGACCTACGAGCAGTACTTC. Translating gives CAISAGLQTYEQYF.

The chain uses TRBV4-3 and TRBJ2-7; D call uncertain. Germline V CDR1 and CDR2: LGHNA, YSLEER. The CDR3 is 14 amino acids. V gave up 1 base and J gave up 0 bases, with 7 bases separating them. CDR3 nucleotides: TGCGCCAGCAGCCAAGTTACACACTCCTACGAGCAGTACTTC. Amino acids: CASSQVTHSYEQYF.

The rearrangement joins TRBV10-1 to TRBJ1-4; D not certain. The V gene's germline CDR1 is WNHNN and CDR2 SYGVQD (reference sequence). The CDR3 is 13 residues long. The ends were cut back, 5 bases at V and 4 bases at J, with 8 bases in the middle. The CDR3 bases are TGCGCCAGCAGTCCTAACCTTAATGAAAAACTGTTTTTT. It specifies CASSPNLNEKLFF.